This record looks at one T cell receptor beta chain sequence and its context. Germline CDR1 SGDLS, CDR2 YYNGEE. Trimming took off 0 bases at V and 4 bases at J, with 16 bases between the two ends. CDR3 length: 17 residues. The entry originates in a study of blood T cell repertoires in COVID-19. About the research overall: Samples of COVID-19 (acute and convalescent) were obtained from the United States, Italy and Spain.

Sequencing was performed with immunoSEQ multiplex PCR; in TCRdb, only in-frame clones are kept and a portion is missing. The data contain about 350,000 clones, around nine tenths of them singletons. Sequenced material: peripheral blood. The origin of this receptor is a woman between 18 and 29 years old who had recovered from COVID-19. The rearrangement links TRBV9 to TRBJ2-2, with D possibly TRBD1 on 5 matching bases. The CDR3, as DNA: TGTGCCAGCAGCGTAGGTCGGACATCGGGTAGCACCGGGGAGCTGTTTTTT. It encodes CASSVGRTSGSTGELFF.